The 25 T cell receptor beta chains presented below share a single source sample, sequenced in a study of OX40 agonist ivuxolimab in advanced cancers. Profiled with immunoSEQ multiplex PCR; TCRdb holds only in-frame clones, not every one. Of more than 40,000 clones in the sample, about 85% were seen once. The starting material was CD4+ or CD8+ T cells sorted from blood, obtained in a trial of the OX40 agonist ivuxolimab. These receptors were taken from an adult with an advanced solid tumor such as melanoma, head and neck, liver or kidney cancer.

The genes are TRBV7-9 and TRBJ2-7; TRBD1 matches 7 bases. This CDR3 is built from 14 residues. V lost 4 bases to trimming and J lost 7 bases; unmatched junction nucleotides: 10. CDR1 and CDR2 (germline): SEHNR, FQNEAQ (reference sequence). CDR3 nucleotide sequence: TGTGCCAGCAGCTCGACGGACAGGTCGTTTGAGCAGTACTTC. It is translated as CASSSTDRSFEQYF.

The chain carries TRBV9 and TRBJ1-2, with a weak D call TRBD1 (5 bases). Trimming shortened V by 0 bases and J by 1 base, and 7 bases separated the two germline ends. CDR1 and CDR2 (germline): SGDLS, YYNGEE. This CDR3 contains 14 residues. The CDR3 DNA is TGTGCCAGCAGCGTAGGCGGGGGTAACTATGGCTACACCTTC. Translating gives CASSVGGGNYGYTF.

V gene TRBV28 combines with J gene TRBJ1-5, with TRBD1 as a possible D gene (5 bases). CDR1 is MDHEN and CDR2 is SYDVKM in the germline V gene. The CDR3 has 14 amino acids. V gave up 5 bases and J gave up 3 bases, with 11 bases separating them. This CDR3 is CASSLTDYNQPQHF. CDR3 nucleotides: TGTGCCAGCAGTCTGACAGATTACAATCAGCCCCAGCATTTT.

The chain is built from TRBV6-1 and TRBJ1-2, with 8 nucleotides matching TRBD1. The CDR3 spans 14 residues. Germline CDR1 and CDR2: MNHNS and SASEGT. The V segment lost 4 bases and the J segment 7 bases; nucleotides outside the gene matches: 8. The DNA of the CDR3 is TGTGCCAGCAGTGGGCGGACAGGGAGGTCTGGCTACACCTTC. It specifies CASSGRTGRSGYTF.

About this clone itself: A read error may account for a junction end that differs from germline. This chain links TRBV27 with TRBJ2-7; either TRBD1 or TRBD2 may fit D (5 bases each). The CDR3 extends over 16 amino acids. The V gene's germline CDR1 is MNHEY and CDR2 SMNVEV (reference sequence). This CDR3 reads CASGLKPGPSYYEQYF. The CDR3 coding sequence is TGTGCCAGCGGTTTAAAACCGGGACCGTCTTACTACGAGCAGTACTTC.

This clone was counted a few times. The chain couples TRBV27 to TRBJ2-2, with 7 bases lining up with TRBD1. Germline trimming cut 7 bases from V and 5 bases from J; bases unmatched to any gene: 10. This CDR3 comprises 15 residues. In germline, CDR1 is MNHEY, CDR2 SMNVEV (reference sequence). CDR3 nucleotide sequence: TGTGCCAGCATTTCCCTCGAACAGGGGACCGGGGAGCTGTTTTTT. This translates into CASISLEQGTGELFF.

As for this clone: One end of the junction fails to match germline, which may point to a read error. The chain recombines TRBV7-7 with TRBJ2-2, with TRBD2 matching over 7 bases. The CDR3 is made up of 16 amino acids. CDR1 is SSHAT, CDR2 FNYEAQ, per germline (reference sequence). This CDR3 is CASSSERGANTGELFF. The CDR3 DNA reads as TGTGCTAGCAGCTCCGAACGGGGGGCGAACACCGGGGAGCTGTTTTTT.

The chain has TRBV11-3 and TRBJ1-3; D is ambiguous. Trimming pared 1 base from V and 0 bases from J, leaving 10 bases between. There are 16 residues in the CDR3. Germline CDR1 is SGHNT and CDR2 is YENEEA. CDR3 DNA sequence: TGTGCCAGCAGCTTAGGCGTCACCAACTCTGGAAACACCATATATTTT. It encodes CASSLGVTNSGNTIYF.

V and J are TRBV29-1 and TRBJ2-7; TRBD1 matches at 9 bases. Losses at the gene ends were 4 bases for V and 2 bases for J; bases not matched to a gene: 6. The CDR3 loop spans 14 amino acids. The germline V gene has CDR1 SQVTM and CDR2 ANQGSEA. The DNA of the CDR3 is TGCAGCGTTGCCGGGACAGGGTTTACCTACGAGCAGTACTTC. As protein: CSVAGTGFTYEQYF.

This clone was recorded once. V gene TRBV7-6 combines with J gene TRBJ2-1; D might be TRBD2 (5 bases). The CDR3 consists of 15 residues. In germline, CDR1 is SGHVS, CDR2 FNYEAQ. V lost 4 bases and J 1 base, leaving 11 bases between the germline ends. The CDR3 sequence: CASSSGLASYNEQFF. The CDR3 DNA reads as TGTGCCAGCAGCTCTGGACTGGCTTCCTACAATGAGCAGTTCTTC.

This clone was recorded only once. V usage is TRBV7-8 and J usage is TRBJ2-1; 11 bases match TRBD1. V lost 5 bases to trimming and J lost 8 bases; unmatched junction nucleotides: 11. Germline CDR1 SGHVS, CDR2 FQNEAQ. The CDR3 is 16 residues long. The CDR3 DNA reads TGTGCCAGCAGCCCAGGGGACAGGGGGTGGTCTGATGAGCAGTTCTTC. This translates into CASSPGDRGWSDEQFF.

The genes are TRBV29-1 and TRBJ1-2; no reliable D call. Germline V gene data show CDR1 as SQVTM and CDR2 as ANQGSEA. Trimming removed 0 bases at V and 2 bases at J, with 7 bases between. This CDR3 has 13 residues. CDR3: CSVEDGENYGYTF. The DNA for the CDR3 is TGCAGCGTTGAAGACGGGGAGAACTATGGCTACACCTTC. Full variable domain (rest looked up from reference TRBV29-1 and TRBJ1-2): SAVISQKPSRDICQRGTSLTIQCQVDSQVTMMFWYRQQPGQSLTLIATANQGSEATYESGFVIDKFPISRPNLTFSTLTVSNMSPEDSSIYLCSVEDGENYGYTFGSGTRLTVV.

V gene TRBV19 combines with J gene TRBJ2-1; TRBD2 matches at 10 bases. This CDR3 spans 15 amino acids. The V segment lost 6 bases and the J segment 4 bases; nucleotides outside the gene matches: 6. CDR1 is LNHDA, CDR2 SQIVND, per germline (reference sequence). CDR3 region: CASSRSGGDYNEQFF. DNA for the CDR3: TGTGCCAGTAGCCGGAGCGGGGGGGATTACAATGAGCAGTTCTTC. The whole variable domain, remainder taken from reference TRBV19 and TRBJ2-1, is DGGITQSPKYLFRKEGQNVTLSCEQNLNHDAMYWYRQDPGQGLRLIYYSQIVNDFQKGDIAEGYSVSREKKESFPLTVTSAQKNPTAFYLCASSRSGGDYNEQFFGPGTRLTVL.

Only one count was recorded for this clone. This rearrangement joins TRBV2 to TRBJ2-2; perhaps TRBD2 as D (6 bases). CDR3 length equals 15 residues. From germline, CDR1 is SNHLY and CDR2 FYNNEI. Trimming shortened V by 3 bases and J by 6 bases, and 14 bases separated the two germline ends. The CDR3 sequence: CASSDRDSLAGELFF. In DNA, the CDR3 is TGTGCCAGCAGTGACCGGGACTCCCTAGCCGGGGAGCTGTTTTTT. Using reference TRBV2 and TRBJ2-2 for the parts outside the CDR3, the full variable domain is EPEVTQTPSHQVTQMGQEVILRCVPISNHLYFYWYRQILGQKVEFLVSFYNNEISEKSEIFDDQFSVERPDGSNFTLKIRSTKLEDSAMYFCASSDRDSLAGELFFGEGSRLTVL.

The gene calls are TRBV28 and TRBJ1-4, with TRBD1 as a possible D gene (5 bases). The V gene lost 5 bases and the J gene lost 0 bases, with 25 bases spanning the gap. The germline V gene has CDR1 MDHEN and CDR2 SYDVKM. The CDR3 loop spans 20 amino acids. This chain's CDR3 is CASSQGPVAVRDTTNEKLFF. In nucleotides, the CDR3 is TGTGCCAGCAGTCAGGGTCCAGTAGCGGTCCGGGATACAACTAATGAAAAACTGTTTTTT.

This chain uses TRBV6-1 with TRBJ2-7; possible D gene TRBD1, 6 bases. This CDR3 contains 12 residues. Germline V gene lookup returns CDR1 MNHNS and CDR2 SASEGT. V dropped 5 bases and J dropped 3 bases, with 8 bases sitting between them. This CDR3 reads CASSTTGYEQYF. CDR3 coding DNA: TGTGCCAGCAGTACGACAGGCTACGAGCAGTACTTC.

This clone was detected a few times. V gene TRBV15 combines with J gene TRBJ1-2; D unresolved. The CDR3 runs 16 residues. Trimming left V 0 bases short and J 0 bases short, with 11 bases between. In germline, CDR1 is LNHNV, CDR2 YYDKDF (reference sequence). The CDR3 reads CATSRDFPVTNYGYTF. The CDR3 DNA reads as TGTGCCACCAGCAGAGATTTTCCGGTCACTAACTATGGCTACACCTTC.

The gene calls are TRBV7-9 and TRBJ2-7; D gene ambiguous. Trimming left V 2 bases short and J 0 bases short, with 17 bases between. CDR3 size: 17 residues. CDR1 and CDR2 from the germline V gene are SEHNR and FQNEAQ (reference sequence). CDR3 residues: CASSLHSWRIGSYEQYF. Written as DNA, the CDR3 is TGTGCCAGCAGCTTACATTCCTGGCGGATCGGCTCCTACGAGCAGTACTTC.

The chain has TRBV27 and TRBJ2-1; D unclear. V gave up 0 bases and J gave up 7 bases, with 7 bases separating them. Germline lookup yields CDR1 MNHEY and CDR2 SMNVEV (reference sequence). There are 13 residues in the CDR3. CDR3 coding DNA: TGTGCCAGCAGTTTATCGTGGATAAATGAGCAGTTCTTC. Translating gives CASSLSWINEQFF.

The chain combines TRBV4-1 with TRBJ2-1, with 9 bases identical to TRBD2. Trimming at V came to 0 bases and at J to 3 bases, leaving 3 bases not matched to a gene. In germline, CDR1 is MGHRA, CDR2 YSYEKL. The CDR3 extends over 16 amino acids. DNA of the CDR3: TGCGCCAGCAGCCAAGAGGCGGGGGGGCGCTACAATGAGCAGTTCTTC. Its translation: CASSQEAGGRYNEQFF.

This clone was observed a single time. The V call is TRBV10-2, the J call TRBJ1-6; 7 nucleotides match TRBD1. Germline loops: CDR1 WSHSY, CDR2 SAAADI. CDR3 length: 16 residues. V lost 2 bases and J lost 3; bases outside the gene matches: 4. The CDR3 DNA is TGCGCCAGCAGTGAGACGACAGGGAACTATAATTCACCCCTCCACTTT. Translating it yields CASSETTGNYNSPLHF.

This chain links TRBV5-3 with TRBJ1-1; 7 bases match TRBD1. TRBV5-3 qualifies as an ORF whose function is uncertain. The CDR3 is made up of 14 amino acids. The junction had 5 bases not matched to a gene; V was cut back by 5 bases and J by 1 base. Here the CDR3 DNA reads TGTGCCAGAAGTTACAGGGGCCCGAACACTGAAGCTTTCTTT. Translated: CARSYRGPNTEAFF.

The chain carries TRBV19 and TRBJ2-7, with 9 positions matching TRBD2. CDR1 LNHDA and CDR2 SQIVND come from the germline V gene (reference sequence). The CDR3 sequence is 14 residues long. V gave up 6 bases and J gave up 0 bases; unmatched junction bases: 3. CDR3 loop: CASRNSGSSYEQYF. The CDR3, as DNA: TGTGCCAGTAGGAATAGCGGGAGCTCCTACGAGCAGTACTTC. The entire variable domain, with the rest obtained from reference TRBV19 and TRBJ2-7, is as follows: DGGITQSPKYLFRKEGQNVTLSCEQNLNHDAMYWYRQDPGQGLRLIYYSQIVNDFQKGDIAEGYSVSREKKESFPLTVTSAQKNPTAFYLCASRNSGSSYEQYFGPGTRLTVT.

This clone was seen a handful of times. The chain links TRBV2 to TRBJ1-5; 7 bases are shared with TRBD1. The CDR3 is made up of 13 amino acids. V was clipped by 6 bases and J by 6 bases; unmatched bases: 5. CDR1 and CDR2 from the germline V gene are SNHLY and FYNNEI. CDR3 residues: CASRTGQGQPQHF. As DNA, the CDR3 is TGTGCCAGCAGGACAGGGCAAGGTCAGCCCCAGCATTTT.

V usage is TRBV28 and J usage is TRBJ1-1; no firm D call. Trimming cost V 2 bases and J 0 bases, with 10 bases left between them. The CDR3 has 15 amino acids. Germline V gene lookup returns CDR1 MDHEN and CDR2 SYDVKM. The CDR3 DNA is TGTGCCAGCAGTTTAAATGTGGGAATGAACACTGAAGCTTTCTTT. It specifies CASSLNVGMNTEAFF.